Described below is a single TCR beta chain sequence and its context. The sample belongs to a study of blood T cell repertoires in COVID-19. Study context: The cDNA or gDNA used as material had been derived from T cells, B-cell-depleted T cells, or PBMCs.

Trimming cost V 3 bases and J 0 bases, with 11 bases left between them. The CDR3 length is 15 residues. Germline lookup yields CDR1 MNHNS and CDR2 SASEGT. In the study's own analysis: From reference gene primer amplification, estimates of nucleated cell counts were derived. The repertoire was sequenced with immunoSEQ multiplex PCR; TCRdb's copy has only in-frame clones and lacks some. D and trimming were read from the DNA, whereas the V and J calls and clone size are those reported in that table. The sample includes fewer than 30,000 clones, about nine tenths seen only once; the top ten take more than 7%.

The V and J genes are TRBV6-1 and TRBJ2-5, with a weak D call TRBD2 (5 bases). This clonotype was obtained from a man in his fifties with active COVID-19. Sequenced: peripheral blood. DNA of the CDR3: TGTGCCAGCAGTGAGGCCTCGGGGAACCAAGAGACCCAGTACTTC. Its translation: CASSEASGNQETQYF.